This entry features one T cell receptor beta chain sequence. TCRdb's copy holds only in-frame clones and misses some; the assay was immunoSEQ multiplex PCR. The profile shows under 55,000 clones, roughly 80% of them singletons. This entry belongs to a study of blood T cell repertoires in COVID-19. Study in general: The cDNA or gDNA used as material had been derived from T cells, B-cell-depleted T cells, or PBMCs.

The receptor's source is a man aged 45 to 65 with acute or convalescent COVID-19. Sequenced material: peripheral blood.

CDR3 loop: CASSLQNTEAFF. CDR3 DNA: TGTGCCAGCAGCCTCCAGAACACTGAAGCTTTCTTT. The genes are TRBV3-1 (or the pseudogene TRBV3-2) and TRBJ1-1, with D unclear. Germline lookup yields CDR1 LGHDT and CDR2 YNNKEL (reference sequence). The V end was cut by 4 bases, the J end by 1 base, with 4 bases between. CDR3 size: 12 residues.